A selection of T cell receptor beta chains follows, all from one sample in a study of T cells after yellow fever vaccination. Each CDR3 protein gets one entry after TCRdb re-called the 5' RACE reads with MiXCR. The profile shows some 250,000 distinct CDR3 sequences, about 3.5% of them singletons. The sample consisted of PBMCs, taken 15 days after the yellow fever booster vaccination. All receptors come from a young man who received the YFV17D yellow fever vaccine. The CDR3 runs from the conserved cysteine through the conserved F or W.

TRBJ1-1 | TRBV10-3 | CAISSGDTEAFF
TRBJ1-6 | TRBV5-1 | CASSLVPRGANSPLHF
TRBJ1-4 | TRBV5-6 | CASSLQGWGEKLFF
TRBJ2-3 | TRBV30 | CAWSVRDPRPGDTQYF
TRBJ2-1 | TRBV19 | CASSIGSSGGARGNEQFF
TRBJ2-3 | TRBV20-1 | CSARSGGTGPSTDTQYF
TRBJ2-7 | TRBV7-2 | CASSRGTSGGPPPHEQYF
TRBJ2-3 | TRBV30 | CAWKQGGADTQYF
TRBJ2-1 | TRBV29-1 | CSVEDGRGASNEQFF
TRBJ2-2 | TRBV5-1 | CASSRDQVNTGELFF
TRBJ1-5 | TRBV12-3/TRBV12-4 | CASSLYRGRGQPQHF
TRBJ1-4 | TRBV6-5 | CASSYSMGRANEKLFF
TRBJ2-2 | TRBV5-1 | CASSLTTVTNTGELFF
TRBJ2-3 | TRBV7-9 | CASSFTRLAGSTDTQYF
TRBJ1-1 | TRBV12-3/TRBV12-4 | CASRLNRGPNTEAFF
TRBJ1-6 | TRBV19 | CASSARGTDHSPLHF
TRBJ1-2 | TRBV28 | CASSPPGTGIGYTF
TRBJ1-2 | TRBV4-2 | CASSHDLNYGYTF
TRBJ2-1 | TRBV5-1 | CASSLWGSNNNEQFF
TRBJ2-3 | TRBV5-1 | CASRPLAGASTDTQYF
TRBJ1-2 | TRBV4-3 | CASSQDWGSNYGYTF